A single sample is the source of the 23 T cell receptor beta chains below, sequenced in a study of response to subunit inactivated influenza vaccine. From the RT-PCR reads, TCRdb called clonotypes with MiXCR, one entry per CDR3 protein. The top ten hold roughly 13% of the sample, which has around 470,000 distinct CDR3 sequences, approximately 7.2% seen once. The sequencing here drew on PBMCs from blood, taken 23 to 25 months after vaccination. These TCRs come from a man in his fifties or sixties who received an inactivated influenza vaccine.

The chain combines TRBV20-1 with TRBJ2-2; D uncertain. V lost 1 base and J lost 0, with 6 bases in between. CDR3 length equals 14 residues. Germline V gene data show CDR1 as DFQATT and CDR2 as SNEGSKA (reference sequence). The CDR3 spells CSARVGPNTGELFF. CDR3 coding DNA: TGCAGTGCTAGAGTAGGGCCGAACACCGGGGAGCTGTTTTTT.

The V call is TRBV6-6, the J call TRBJ2-2; D may be TRBD1 or TRBD2 (5 bases each). This CDR3 spans 13 amino acids. V lost 4 bases and J 6 bases, leaving 9 bases between the germline ends. CDR1 is MNHNY, CDR2 SVGAGI, per germline (reference sequence). The CDR3 region has the DNA TGTGCCAGCAGTTGGAGGACATCCGGGGAGCTGTTTTTT. Amino acids: CASSWRTSGELFF.

In its sample, this clonotype was seen a few times. The rearrangement links TRBV5-8 to TRBJ2-5, with D perhaps matching TRBD1 or TRBD2 (5 bases each). The CDR3 runs to 15 residues. CDR1 and CDR2 (germline): SGHTS, YDEGEE. Between the trimmed V and J ends, which lost 6 bases and 4 bases, there was a span of 19 bases. The CDR3: CASTPGQGWRETQYF. CDR3 sequence (DNA): TGTGCCAGCACCCCGGGGCAGGGCTGGCGAGAGACCCAGTACTTC.

In DNA, the CDR3 is TGCGCCAGCAGCCAAGTTCGCGGACACAACTACGAGCAGTACTTC. It codes for CASSQVRGHNYEQYF. This chain connects TRBV4-3 to TRBJ2-7; a weak D match, TRBD1 (5 bases). Trimming removed 1 base from V and 3 bases from J, with 13 bases in between. Germline loops: CDR1 LGHNA, CDR2 YSLEER. This CDR3 has 15 residues.

J is TRBJ1-6 and V is TRBV20-1; D remains ambiguous. V was pared by 0 bases and J by 0 bases, with 9 bases between. CDR3 size: 16 residues. CDR1 is DFQATT, CDR2 SNEGSKA, per germline (reference sequence). CDR3 sequence: CSARDRQSSYNSPLHF. Here the CDR3 DNA reads TGCAGTGCTAGAGATCGGCAGAGCTCCTATAATTCACCCCTCCACTTT.

This clonotype was counted at least ten times. This sequence joins TRBV7-6 and TRBJ2-1, with D possibly TRBD1 on 6 matching bases. V shed 2 bases and J shed 5 bases, with 13 bases lying between them. The CDR3 has 15 amino acids. Germline CDR1 SGHVS, CDR2 FNYEAQ. The CDR3 nucleotides are TGTGCCAGCAGCTTAACAGGGAGAACTAACAATGAGCAGTTCTTC. It specifies CASSLTGRTNNEQFF.

This clonotype occurred many times. This chain uses TRBV12-3 or TRBV12-4 with TRBJ2-1; 10 bases align to TRBD1. V lost 6 bases, J lost 16 bases, and 21 bases stayed unmatched. The CDR3 is 16 residues long. As DNA, the CDR3 is TGTGCCAGCAGCCCAGGAGGCGGACAGGGGGACGATGAGCGTTTCTTC. Translating it yields CASSPGGGQGDDERFF.

To note about this clonotype: Mismatch with germline at one junction end may stem from a read error. This chain connects TRBV7-9 to TRBJ2-7; unclear D gene. CDR1 is SEHNR, CDR2 FQNEAQ, per germline (reference sequence). The CDR3 has 13 amino acids. CDR3 coding DNA: TGTGCCAGCAGCCTGAGTTCGGTCTACGAGCTGTACTTC. Encoded protein: CASSLSSVYELYF.

The chain recombines TRBV11-2 with TRBJ2-7, with D perhaps TRBD1 (5 bases). V lost 6 bases, J lost 11 bases, and 14 bases lay in between. CDR3 length: 11 residues. The germline V gene has CDR1 SGHAT and CDR2 FQNNGV. CDR3 sequence reads: CASSLRQKEYF. Written as DNA, the CDR3 is TGTGCCAGCAGTCTTAGACAGAAGGAGTACTTC.

This clonotype has more than one count but fewer than ten. CDR3 DNA sequence: TGTGCCAGCAGCGGGGGACAGGCCTACACTGAAGCTTTCTTT. It specifies CASSGGQAYTEAFF. The V gene is TRBV5-5, the J gene TRBJ1-1; 8 bases map to TRBD1. The CDR3 has 14 amino acids. V was clipped by 4 bases and J by 3 bases; unmatched bases: 5. The V gene's germline CDR1 is SGHKS and CDR2 YYEKEE (reference sequence).

This clonotype appeared a few times. The rearrangement joins TRBV21-1 to TRBJ2-7; the table's D gene call, TRBD1, was not cross checked with the DNA. TRBV21-1 is deemed a pseudogene. This CDR3 has 16 amino acids. CDR3 sequence reads: CASSKVDRKNSYEQYF. For the CDR3, the DNA is TGTGCCAGCAGCAAAGTGGACAGAAAGAACTCCTACGAGCAGTACTTC.

The chain links TRBV28 to TRBJ2-3, with 9 bases fitting TRBD2. The CDR3 consists of 16 residues. The J segment lost 2 bases and the V segment lost 7 bases, leaving 10 bases of the junction unmatched. Germline lookup yields CDR1 MDHEN and CDR2 SYDVKM. The CDR3: CASKPPPGLATDTQYF. The CDR3 region has the DNA TGTGCCAGCAAACCTCCCCCGGGACTAGCCACAGATACGCAGTATTTT.

This chain joins TRBV6-2 or TRBV6-3 and TRBJ2-5; 10 nucleotides line up with TRBD1. Germline V gene lookup returns CDR1 MNHEY and CDR2 SVGEGT. This CDR3 has 15 residues. V was clipped by 6 bases and J by 8 bases; unmatched bases: 12. The CDR3 bases are TGTGCCAGCAGCCGACGTGGTAGGGACAGGGGTACCCAGTACTTC. Protein: CASSRRGRDRGTQYF.

This chain joins TRBV20-1 and TRBJ2-1, with D possibly matching TRBD1 (5 bases). The CDR3 spans 15 residues. V was cut by 6 bases and J by 2 bases, with 17 bases left in between. Per germline, CDR1 DFQATT and CDR2 SNEGSKA (reference sequence). CDR3 protein: CSASPDSLPYNEQFF. In DNA form, the CDR3 reads TGCAGTGCAAGCCCCGACAGTTTACCCTACAATGAGCAGTTCTTC.

Only a few counts were recorded for this clonotype. The chain has TRBV6-1 and TRBJ2-3; possibly TRBD2 for D (5 bases). Trimming took off 6 bases at V and 4 bases at J, with 11 bases between the two ends. Germline V lookup: CDR1 MNHNS, CDR2 SASEGT. CDR3 size: 13 residues. DNA of the CDR3: TGTGCCAGCAGAGTCCCGGGGTCAGATACGCAGTATTTT. It translates to CASRVPGSDTQYF.

This clonotype appeared a few times. The gene calls are TRBV5-1 and TRBJ2-7; the D is unclear. Trimming pared 7 bases from V and 3 bases from J, leaving 14 bases between. This CDR3 comprises 13 residues. CDR1 and CDR2 (germline): SGHRS, YFSETQ. The CDR3 DNA follows: TGCGCCAGCTCAACGGGCTCGGGCTACGAGCAGTACTTC. It specifies CASSTGSGYEQYF.

The chain recombines TRBV4-2 with TRBJ1-1; TRBD1 might be the D (6 bases). Per germline, CDR1 LGHNA and CDR2 YNFKEQ. The CDR3 loop spans 15 amino acids. V lost 3 bases to trimming and J lost 5 bases, with 16 bases between them. The CDR3 sequence is CASSHRGGGGTEAFF. The DNA of the CDR3 is TGTGCCAGCAGCCACCGAGGGGGAGGGGGAACTGAAGCTTTCTTT.

This clonotype was found many times. This chain uses TRBV25-1 with TRBJ2-1; D is undetermined. This CDR3 has 14 amino acids. With 8 bases removed from V and 8 bases from J, the gap between germline ends came to 19 bases. Germline V CDR1 and CDR2: MGHDK, SYGVNS. The CDR3 bases are TGTGCCAGCTCTCTCAGTAGGGCTTCGGATGAGCAGTTCTTC. This sequence encodes CASSLSRASDEQFF.

This clonotype turned up a few times. This chain's CDR3 is CASSPHGASRRSSDIQYF. The CDR3, as DNA: TGTGCCAGCAGCCCACATGGGGCGTCACGAAGGAGTAGTGACATTCAGTACTTC. The rearrangement uses TRBV11-3 and TRBJ2-4, with D perhaps TRBD1 (5 bases). V shed 5 bases and J shed 8 bases, with 28 bases lying between them. The CDR3 covers 18 residues. Germline CDR1 reads SGHNT; CDR2 reads YENEEA.

The rearrangement uses TRBV7-7 and TRBJ2-5; a weak D match, TRBD1 (6 bases). Germline loops: CDR1 SSHAT, CDR2 FNYEAQ (reference sequence). This CDR3 comprises 15 residues. Trimming shortened V by 5 bases and J by 2 bases, and 15 bases separated the two germline ends. Written as DNA, the CDR3 is TGTGCCAGCAGCCCCCTACAGGGCAAACAAGAGACCCAGTACTTC. This codes for CASSPLQGKQETQYF.

This clonotype occurred a few times. The rearrangement links TRBV12-3 or TRBV12-4 to TRBJ2-6, with D maybe TRBD1 (6 bases). V was cut by 3 bases and J by 4 bases, with 13 bases left in between. The CDR3 totals 16 residues. This CDR3 is CASSFGRGTGANVLTF. CDR3 sequence (DNA): TGTGCCAGCAGTTTTGGTAGGGGGACAGGGGCCAACGTCCTGACTTTC.

This clonotype was observed many times. DNA for the CDR3: TGTGCCATCAGTGAGATGCAGGGCGGACTATATGGCTACACCTTC. Residues: CAISEMQGGLYGYTF. The V call is TRBV10-3, the J call TRBJ1-2; TRBD1 might be the D (5 bases). The CDR3 loop spans 15 amino acids. V shed 2 bases and J shed 5 bases, with 15 bases lying between them. The germline CDR1 and CDR2 sequences are ENHRY and SYGVKD.

The J gene is TRBJ1-1, the V gene TRBV7-3; D not certain. The V and J ends lost 7 bases and 2 bases respectively, with 11 bases between them. The CDR3 extends over 13 amino acids. Germline-derived CDR1 and CDR2 are SGHTA and FQGTGA. CDR3 in amino acids: CASKRSSNTEAFF. The CDR3 region has the DNA TGTGCCAGCAAAAGGTCGAGTAACACTGAAGCTTTCTTT.